These T cell receptor beta chains were read from a single sample in a study of blood T cells in healthy people across ages. TCRdb used MiXCR to reprocess the 5' RACE reads, holding one entry per CDR3 protein. The sample has around 820,000 distinct CDR3 sequences, 20% to 25% seen once. The sample also formed part of further work on T cells of mothers and their children.

Input material: blood. These receptors were collected from a boy between 10 and 17 years old in good health. CDR3s include the opening cysteine and the closing phenylalanine or tryptophan. A D gene is named only where the DNA matches it firmly.

TRBV12-3/TRBV12-4	TRBJ1-2	NA	CASSADIRNGYTF
TRBV19	TRBJ1-1	NA	CASGQPSMNTEAFF
TRBV4-3	TRBJ1-5	NA	CASSQEMAQEPQHF
TRBV7-8	TRBJ2-7	TRBD2	CASSLDRTSTDEQYF
TRBV7-2	NA	NA	CASSLGGTGGDEQYF
TRBV2	TRBJ2-5	TRBD1	CARRRTGQETQYF
TRBV5-4	TRBJ2-3	TRBD2	CASSLGEGRHKKSGTDTQYF
TRBV10-3	TRBJ1-5	NA	CAISESVVGYSNQPQHF
TRBV5-1	TRBJ2-2	NA	CASSLVVAGPTLTGELFF
TRBV7-2	TRBJ2-4	TRBD2	CASSPGGGNIQYF
TRBV4-3	TRBJ2-2	TRBD2	CASSQGVSGGLNTGELFF
TRBV27	TRBJ1-1	NA	CASSSEVYTEAFF
TRBV19	TRBJ2-2	NA	CASSGMGAVTGELFF
TRBV5-1	TRBJ2-5	NA	CASSGGIETQYF
TRBV27	TRBJ1-2	TRBD1	CASSLTGGNYGYTF
TRBV7-2	TRBJ2-1	NA	CACSSPGRTYNEQFF
TRBV4-1	TRBJ1-4	TRBD1	CASSQPGQGGVGLFF
TRBV27	NA	NA	CASSPDMPPPHNEQFF
TRBV12-3/TRBV12-4	NA	NA	CASSVTVYEQYF
TRBV20-1	TRBJ2-7	TRBD2	CSARDLGAISGGRIPYEQYF
TRBV12-3/TRBV12-4	TRBJ2-3	NA	CASSSISSTDTQYF
TRBV6-2/TRBV6-3	TRBJ2-1	NA	CASTYGTPGNEQFF
TRBV20-1	TRBJ2-7	NA	CSAPVGRFGLKGEQYF
TRBV5-1	TRBJ2-1	NA	CASSPGDSSVQVNEQFF
TRBV20-1	TRBJ2-5	TRBD2	CSAMPGLVQETQYF
TRBV5-6	TRBJ1-6	NA	CASSFLRGGSPLHF
TRBV15	TRBJ1-4	NA	CATRDLSEKLFF
TRBV13	TRBJ1-1	NA	CASRLGWGDPEAFF
TRBV18	TRBJ1-3	NA	CASSPTNRISGNTIYF
TRBV12-3/TRBV12-4	TRBJ2-5	NA	CASSSLRDQETQYF
TRBV9	TRBJ2-7	TRBD2	CASSVSGTSGIYEQYF
TRBV10-3	TRBJ2-1	NA	CAISESTRYNEQFF
TRBV29-1	TRBJ1-2	NA	CSVDGRPNYGYTF
TRBV12-3/TRBV12-4	TRBJ2-5	NA	CASSLNQGQETQYF
TRBV9	NA	NA	CASSPFRGSETQYF
TRBV11-2	TRBJ1-2	NA	CASSLEMGDGYGYTF
TRBV6-5	TRBJ1-4	TRBD1	CASSKDRDREKLFF
TRBV2	TRBJ2-3	TRBD2	CASISLAGNTDTQYF
TRBV7-9	TRBJ1-2	NA	CASSFFLNGYTF
TRBV7-3	TRBJ2-5	NA	CASSLTGVMGETQYF
TRBV7-2	TRBJ2-1	TRBD2	CASSEISTSGGWDEQFF
TRBV9	TRBJ1-3	TRBD1	CASSGGQVAGNTIYF
TRBV20-1	TRBJ2-5	NA	CSARGGTQETQYF
TRBV7-2	TRBJ2-3	NA	CASSLQGGTDTQYF
TRBV6-5	TRBJ2-5	TRBD1	CASSTQGAEETQYF
TRBV6-1	TRBJ2-1	NA	CASSVPYNEQFF
TRBV13	TRBJ2-1	NA	CASSLELPRGAIYNEQFF
TRBV7-9	TRBJ1-5	NA	CASSLGNWTAPLNQPQHF
TRBV11-3	TRBJ1-4	NA	CASSGFGQRAPNEKLFF
TRBV7-9	TRBJ2-5	NA	CASSPAGVTQYF
TRBV20-1	TRBJ2-4	TRBD1	CSATKDRKNIQYF
TRBV6-5	TRBJ1-2	NA	CASTFGAGDYGYTF
TRBV5-5	TRBJ1-5	TRBD1	CASSLGRDRADQPQHF
TRBV5-1	TRBJ1-1	NA	CASSLAPDKNTEAFF
TRBV7-9	TRBJ2-5	NA	CASSSALFQETQYF
TRBV4-3	TRBJ1-2	TRBD1	CASSHAGQGNYGYTF
TRBV18	TRBJ1-1	NA	CASSLDKNTEAFF
TRBV11-1	TRBJ2-3	TRBD2	CASSFLPPGTSGIVSITDTQYF
TRBV29-1	TRBJ1-1	NA	CSVRHPQQPQGRAFF